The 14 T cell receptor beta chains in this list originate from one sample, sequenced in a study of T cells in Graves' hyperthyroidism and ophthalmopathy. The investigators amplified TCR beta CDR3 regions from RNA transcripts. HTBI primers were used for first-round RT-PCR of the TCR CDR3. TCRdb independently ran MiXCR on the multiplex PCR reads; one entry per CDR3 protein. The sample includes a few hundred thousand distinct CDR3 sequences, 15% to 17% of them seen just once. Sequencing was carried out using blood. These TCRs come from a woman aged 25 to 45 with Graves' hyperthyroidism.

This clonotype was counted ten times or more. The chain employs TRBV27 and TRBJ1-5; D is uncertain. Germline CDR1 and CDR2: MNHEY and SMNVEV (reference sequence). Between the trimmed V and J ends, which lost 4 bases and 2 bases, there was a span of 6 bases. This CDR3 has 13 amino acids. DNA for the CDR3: TGTGCCAGCAGTTGGGGAGGCAATCAGCCCCAGCATTTT. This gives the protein CASSWGGNQPQHF.

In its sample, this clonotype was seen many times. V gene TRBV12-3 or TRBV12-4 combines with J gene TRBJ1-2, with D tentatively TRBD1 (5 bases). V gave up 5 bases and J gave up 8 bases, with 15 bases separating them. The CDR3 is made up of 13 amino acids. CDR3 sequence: CASSQDSSYGYTF. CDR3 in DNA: TGTGCCAGCAGTCAAGACAGTTCCTACGGCTACACCTTC.

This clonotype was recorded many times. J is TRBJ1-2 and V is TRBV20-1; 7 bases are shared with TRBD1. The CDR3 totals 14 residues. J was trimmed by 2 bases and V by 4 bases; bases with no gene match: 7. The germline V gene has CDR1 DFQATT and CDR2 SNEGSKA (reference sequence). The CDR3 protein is CSATSRDRNYGYTF. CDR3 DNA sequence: TGCAGTGCTACGAGTAGGGACAGAAACTATGGCTACACCTTC.

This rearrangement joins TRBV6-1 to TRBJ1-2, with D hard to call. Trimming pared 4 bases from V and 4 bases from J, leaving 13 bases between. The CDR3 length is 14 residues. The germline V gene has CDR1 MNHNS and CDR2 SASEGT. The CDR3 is CASSVALTLYGYTF. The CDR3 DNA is TGTGCCAGCAGTGTAGCTCTAACCCTCTATGGCTACACCTTC.

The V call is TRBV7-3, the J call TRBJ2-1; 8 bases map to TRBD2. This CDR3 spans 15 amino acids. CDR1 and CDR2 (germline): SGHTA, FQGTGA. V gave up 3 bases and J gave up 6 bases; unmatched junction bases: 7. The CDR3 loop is CASSFSGGNGNEQFF. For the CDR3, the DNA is TGTGCCAGCAGCTTCTCGGGAGGGAACGGCAATGAGCAGTTCTTC.

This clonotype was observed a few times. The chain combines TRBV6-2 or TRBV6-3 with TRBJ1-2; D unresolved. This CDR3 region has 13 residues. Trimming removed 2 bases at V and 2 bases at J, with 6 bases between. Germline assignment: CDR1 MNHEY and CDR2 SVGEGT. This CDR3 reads CASSYHKNYGYTF. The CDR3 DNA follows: TGTGCCAGCAGTTACCACAAGAACTATGGCTACACCTTC.

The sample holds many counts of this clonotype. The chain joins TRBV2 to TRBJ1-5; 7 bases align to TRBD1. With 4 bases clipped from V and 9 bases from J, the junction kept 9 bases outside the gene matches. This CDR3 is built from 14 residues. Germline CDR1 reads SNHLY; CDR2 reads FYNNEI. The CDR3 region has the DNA TGTGCCAGCAGTGCCGGGACAGCAAATTTGCCCCAGCATTTT. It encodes CASSAGTANLPQHF.

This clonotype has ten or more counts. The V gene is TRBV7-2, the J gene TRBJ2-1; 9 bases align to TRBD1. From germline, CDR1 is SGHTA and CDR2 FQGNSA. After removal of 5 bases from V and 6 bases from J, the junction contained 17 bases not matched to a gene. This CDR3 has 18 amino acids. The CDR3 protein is CASSRLGPPGQGGNEQFF. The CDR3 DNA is TGTGCCAGCAGCCGTTTAGGCCCGCCGGGACAGGGAGGCAATGAGCAGTTCTTC. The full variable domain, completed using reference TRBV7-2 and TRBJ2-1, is GAGVSQSPSNKVTEKGKDVELRCDPISGHTALYWYRQSLGQGLEFLIYFQGNSAPDKSGLPSDRFSAERTGGSVSTLTIQRTQQEDSAVYLCASSRLGPPGQGGNEQFFGPGTRLTVL.

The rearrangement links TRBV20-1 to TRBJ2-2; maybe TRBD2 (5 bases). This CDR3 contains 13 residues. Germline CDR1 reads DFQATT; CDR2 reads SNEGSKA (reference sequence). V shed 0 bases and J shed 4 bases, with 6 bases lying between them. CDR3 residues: CSARETSTGELFF. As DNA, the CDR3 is TGCAGTGCTAGAGAAACTAGCACCGGGGAGCTGTTTTTT.

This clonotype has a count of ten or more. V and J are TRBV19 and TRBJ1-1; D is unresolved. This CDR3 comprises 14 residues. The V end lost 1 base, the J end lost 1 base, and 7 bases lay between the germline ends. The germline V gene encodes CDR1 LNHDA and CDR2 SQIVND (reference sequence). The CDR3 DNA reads TGTGCCAGTAGTATAGGGAAACGGAACACTGAAGCTTTCTTT. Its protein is CASSIGKRNTEAFF.

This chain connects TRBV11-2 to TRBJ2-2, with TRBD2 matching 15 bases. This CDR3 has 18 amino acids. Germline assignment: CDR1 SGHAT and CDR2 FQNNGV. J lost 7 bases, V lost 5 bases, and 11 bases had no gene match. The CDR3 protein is CASSPGTSGRRGYGELFF. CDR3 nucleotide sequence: TGTGCCAGCAGCCCTGGGACTAGCGGGAGGCGGGGGTACGGGGAGCTGTTTTTT. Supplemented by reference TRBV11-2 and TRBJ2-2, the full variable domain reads EAGVAQSPRYKIIEKRQSVAFWCNPISGHATLYWYQQILGQGPKLLIQFQNNGVVDDSQLPKDRFSAERLKGVDSTLKIQPAKLEDSAVYLCASSPGTSGRRGYGELFFGEGSRLTVL.

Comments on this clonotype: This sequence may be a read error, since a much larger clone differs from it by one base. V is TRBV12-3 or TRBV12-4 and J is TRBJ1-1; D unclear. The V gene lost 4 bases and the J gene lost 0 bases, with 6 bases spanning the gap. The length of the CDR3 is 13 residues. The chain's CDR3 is CASSYTVNTEAFF. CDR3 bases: TGTGCCAGCAGTTATACAGTGAACACTGAAGCTTTCTTT.

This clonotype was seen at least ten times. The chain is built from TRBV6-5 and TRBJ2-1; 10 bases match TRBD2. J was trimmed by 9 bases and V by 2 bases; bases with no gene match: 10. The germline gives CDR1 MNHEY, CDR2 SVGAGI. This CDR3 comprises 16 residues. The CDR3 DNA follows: TGTGCCAGCAGTTACCACACCGCTCTAGCGGGAGTTGAGCAGTTCTTC. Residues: CASSYHTALAGVEQFF.

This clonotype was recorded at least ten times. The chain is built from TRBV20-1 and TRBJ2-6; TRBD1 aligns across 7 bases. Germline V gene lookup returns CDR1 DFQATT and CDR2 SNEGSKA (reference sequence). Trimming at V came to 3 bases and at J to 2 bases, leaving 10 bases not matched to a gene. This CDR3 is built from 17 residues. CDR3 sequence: CSARAPRGLAGANVLTF. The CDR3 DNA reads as TGCAGTGCTAGGGCCCCTAGGGGGCTGGCTGGGGCCAACGTCCTGACTTTC.